This T cell receptor beta chain appears in the sequencing data of a study of cytotoxic CD8 clonotypes in ibrutinib-treated CLL. V was trimmed by 4 bases and J by 3 bases, leaving 19 bases between them. The CDR3 is made up of 16 amino acids. Germline CDR1 is MNHEY and CDR2 is SMNVEV (reference sequence). There are a few counts of this clone. Clones were read by immunoSEQ multiplex PCR, and TCRdb kept only the in-frame ones, dropping some. This table holds 45,000 to 50,000 clones, roughly 50% found once. The J gene is TRBJ2-7, the V gene TRBV27; D may match TRBD1 or TRBD2 (5 bases each). Sequences were derived from PBMCs, sampled after 12 months of ibrutinib treatment. The TCR comes from a human donor with chronic lymphocytic leukemia. The CDR3 reads CASSWTGTKGRYEQYF. Written as DNA, the CDR3 is TGTGCCAGCAGTTGGACGGGGACCAAGGGGCGCTACGAGCAGTACTTC.